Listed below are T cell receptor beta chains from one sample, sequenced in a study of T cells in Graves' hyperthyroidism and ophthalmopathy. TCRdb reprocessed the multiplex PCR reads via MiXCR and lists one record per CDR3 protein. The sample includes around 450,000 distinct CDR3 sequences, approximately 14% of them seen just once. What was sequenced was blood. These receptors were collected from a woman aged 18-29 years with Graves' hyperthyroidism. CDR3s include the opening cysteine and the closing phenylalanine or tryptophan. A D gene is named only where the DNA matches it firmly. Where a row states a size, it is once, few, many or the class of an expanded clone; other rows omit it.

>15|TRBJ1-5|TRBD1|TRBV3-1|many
CASSLSDRGGQPQHF
TGTGCCAGCAGCCTTTCGGACAGGGGCGGCCAGCCCCAGCATTTT
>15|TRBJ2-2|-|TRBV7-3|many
CASSSGGGYTGELFF
TGTGCCAGCAGCTCCGGGGGCGGGTACACCGGGGAGCTGTTTTTT
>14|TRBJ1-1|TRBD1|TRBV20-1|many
CSASPSTGGTEAFF
TGCAGTGCTAGCCCTTCGACAGGGGGCACTGAAGCTTTCTTT
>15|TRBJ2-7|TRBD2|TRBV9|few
CASSVNSGGASEQYF
TGTGCCAGCAGCGTAAATAGCGGGGGGGCGTCCGAGCAGTACTTC
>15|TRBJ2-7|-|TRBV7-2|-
CASSPVGRSGSEQYF
TGTGCCAGCAGCCCCGTCGGGAGATCTGGCTCCGAGCAGTACTTC
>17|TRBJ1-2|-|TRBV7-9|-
CASSLGSAGDSYYGYTF
TGTGCCAGCAGCTTAGGGTCCGCAGGGGATAGTTATTATGGCTACACCTTC
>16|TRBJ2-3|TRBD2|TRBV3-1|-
CASSRLTSGYTDTQYF
TGTGCCAGCAGCCGGCTTACTAGCGGGTACACAGATACGCAGTATTTT
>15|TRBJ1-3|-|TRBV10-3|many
CAISDAGKIGNTIYF
TGTGCCATCAGTGATGCAGGCAAAATTGGAAACACCATATATTTT
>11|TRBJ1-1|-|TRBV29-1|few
CSAEVRTEAFF
TGCAGCGCTGAGGTTCGGACTGAAGCTTTCTTT
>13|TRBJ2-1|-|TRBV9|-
CASSVAPQGEQFF
TGTGCCAGCAGCGTAGCGCCCCAGGGTGAGCAGTTCTTC
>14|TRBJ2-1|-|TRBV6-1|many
CASSSLQGGNEQFF
TGTGCCAGCAGTTCTTTACAGGGAGGCAATGAGCAGTTCTTC
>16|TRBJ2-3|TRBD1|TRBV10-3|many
CAISVAGGLYTDTQYF
TGTGCCATCAGTGTCGCAGGGGGCTTGTACACAGATACGCAGTATTTT
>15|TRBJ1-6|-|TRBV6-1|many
CASSEGPSGGPPLHF
TGTGCCAGCAGTGAAGGCCCCTCGGGAGGACCACCCCTCCACTTT
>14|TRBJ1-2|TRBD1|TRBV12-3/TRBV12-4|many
CASSLTDRGPGYTF
TGTGCCAGCAGTTTAACGGACAGGGGACCTGGCTACACCTTC
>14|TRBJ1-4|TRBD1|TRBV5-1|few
CASSSTGSEKKLFF
TGCGCCAGCAGCTCGACAGGGTCGGAAAAAAAACTGTTTTTT
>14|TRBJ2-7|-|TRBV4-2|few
CASSRETGTYEQYF
TGTGCCAGCAGCCGAGAAACTGGTACCTACGAGCAGTACTTC
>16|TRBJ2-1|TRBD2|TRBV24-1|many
CATSDLAGATYNEQFF
TGTGCCACCAGTGATTTAGCGGGAGCTACCTACAATGAGCAGTTCTTC
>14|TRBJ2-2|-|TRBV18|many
CASSLGEGSGELFF
TGTGCCAGCTCACTCGGCGAGGGCTCCGGGGAGCTGTTTTTT